These T cell receptor beta chains were read from a single sample in a study of control samples from healthy donors and cancer patients. Only in-frame clones appear in the TCRdb table, and some are missing; sequencing was by immunoSEQ multiplex PCR. The top ten clones hold 1.3% to 1.5% of a sample with fewer than 200,000 clones, about 92% of them seen once. Source material: blood. Source of these receptors: a man aged 25-45 years in good health. CDR3s include the opening cysteine and the closing phenylalanine or tryptophan. The D gene is left open where the match is weak. The size entry is marked missing in some rows and otherwise reads once, few, many or a size class.

TRBV7-9	-	TRBD2	TRBJ2-3	TGTGCCAGCAGCCCACGGACTAGCGCAGATACGCAGTATTTT	CASSPRTSADTQYF
TRBV11-2	once	TRBD1	TRBJ1-2	TGTGCCAGCAGCCCCGACAGGGACTATGGCTACACCTTC	CASSPDRDYGYTF
TRBV6-5	-	TRBD2	TRBJ2-5	TGTGCCAGCAGCCTTAGCGGGAGGATCCAAGAGACCCAGTACTTC	CASSLSGRIQETQYF
TRBV30	-	-	TRBJ1-1	TGTGCCGGGACACCTGCGAACACTGAAGCTTTCTTT	CAGTPANTEAFF
TRBV29-1	-	-	TRBJ2-7	TGCAGCGTTGTTGGGGGCGCCCCGTACGAGCAGTACTTC	CSVVGGAPYEQYF
TRBV6-5	-	TRBD1	TRBJ1-1	TGTGCCAGCAGTTACTCCTACGGGACAGTCGAAGCTTTCTTT	CASSYSYGTVEAFF
TRBV2	-	-	TRBJ2-3	TGTGCCAGCAGGGGGCTTAGGGAGGATACGCAGTATTTT	CASRGLREDTQYF
TRBV7-2	-	-	TRBJ1-2	TGTGCCAGCAGCCCGCGGGGGGGCTATGGCTACACCTTC	CASSPRGGYGYTF
TRBV10-3	-	-	TRBJ2-4	TGTGCCATCAGTGAAACCGGAGGAGCCAAAAACATTCAGTACTTC	CAISETGGAKNIQYF
TRBV5-8	-	-	TRBJ1-2	TGTGCCAGCAGCCTGATGGGGGTTGGCTACACCTTC	CASSLMGVGYTF
TRBV25-1	-	-	TRBJ1-2	TGTGCCAGCAGTGGAGGGCCGGCTGGCTACACCTTC	CASSGGPAGYTF
TRBV30	-	-	TRBJ2-2	TGTGCCTGGAGGACTCTTTGGAACACCGGGGAGCTGTTTTTT	CAWRTLWNTGELFF
TRBV5-1	once	-	TRBJ2-5	TGCGCCAGCAGCCCGTTAGGGGGAGAGACCCAGTACTTC	CASSPLGGETQYF
TRBV19	-	-	TRBJ2-1	TGTGCCAGTAGCCCCCCCGTGGTTGGCAATGAGCAGTTCTTC	CASSPPVVGNEQFF
TRBV6-5	-	-	TRBJ2-3	TGTGCCAGCAGTTACCGTCGGAGCACAGATACGCAGTATTTT	CASSYRRSTDTQYF
TRBV21-1	-	-	TRBJ2-5	TGTGCCAGCAACCTCGCGGGACAGGGAGAAGAGACCCAGTACTTC	CASNLAGQGEETQYF
TRBV7-9	-	-	TRBJ2-5	TGTGCCAGCACGAACTCCTTGGAGGGAGAGACCCAGTACTTC	CASTNSLEGETQYF
TRBV10-1	-	TRBD1	TRBJ1-4	TGCGCCATCCGGGACAGAGCAACTAATGAAAAACTGTTTTTT	CAIRDRATNEKLFF
TRBV4-2	-	TRBD1	TRBJ2-7	TGTGCCAGCAGCCAACCTCAGACAGGGACCAACGAGCAGTACTTC	CASSQPQTGTNEQYF
TRBV27	-	-	TRBJ2-2	TGTGCCAGCAGTTTAGCGAGCAGGAACACCGGGGAGCTGTTTTTT	CASSLASRNTGELFF
TRBV2	-	-	TRBJ1-6	TGTGCCAGCAGACTAATACAGGGTTCGGACCTCCACTTT	CASRLIQGSDLHF
TRBV15	once	-	TRBJ2-5	TGTGCCACCAGCAGAGATACAGTGGAGACCCAGTACTTC	CATSRDTVETQYF
TRBV9	-	TRBD2	TRBJ2-7	TGTGCCAGCAGCGTAGTTCCGAGTAGGGCGACTAGCGGAGACTACGAGCAGTACTTC	CASSVVPSRATSGDYEQYF
TRBV7-2	-	TRBD1	TRBJ1-2	TGTGCCAGCAGCTTAGAATCGGACAGGGGGATTTCGGGAGGCTACACCTTC	CASSLESDRGISGGYTF
TRBV6-2/TRBV6-3	-	-	TRBJ1-5	TGTGCCAGCAGTCTCATGACAGAATATCAGCCCCAGCATTTT	CASSLMTEYQPQHF
TRBV28	-	-	TRBJ2-7	TGTGCCAGCAACGATAGGAGGGGCGAGCAGTACTTC	CASNDRRGEQYF
TRBV30	-	TRBD1	TRBJ1-1	TGTGCCCGAGGACAGGGTTTGTATGCTTTCTTT	CARGQGLYAFF
TRBV6-6	-	TRBD1	TRBJ1-4	TGTGCCAGCAGTAGTCCCGGGGACAGGGACGAAAAACTGTTTTTT	CASSSPGDRDEKLFF
TRBV25-1	-	-	TRBJ2-3	TGTGCCAGCAGTGCGAGCACAGATACGCAGTATTTT	CASSASTDTQYF
TRBV19	-	-	TRBJ2-1	TGTGCCAGTAGTATAGGCAGAGATTACAATGAGCAGTTCTTC	CASSIGRDYNEQFF
TRBV9	-	-	TRBJ2-3	TGTGCCAGCAGCCTCCGTTCCCTGGATACGCAGTATTTT	CASSLRSLDTQYF
TRBV7-3	-	TRBD2	TRBJ2-3	TGTGCCAGCAGCCACGGGACTAGCGGGACAGATACGCAGTATTTT	CASSHGTSGTDTQYF
TRBV5-6	few	TRBD1	TRBJ1-1	TGTGCCAGCAGCTCACCCTCGACAGGGATGAACACTGAAGCTTTCTTT	CASSSPSTGMNTEAFF
TRBV30	-	TRBD1	TRBJ2-2	TGTGCCTGGAGTATCGACAGGGGTGCCGGGGAGCTGTTTTTT	CAWSIDRGAGELFF
TRBV19	-	-	TRBJ2-3	TGTGCCAGTAGTCTTGGACTTGGAGATACGCAGTATTTT	CASSLGLGDTQYF
TRBV13	-	-	TRBJ2-2	TGTGCCAGCAGCTACGGGGCCGGGGAGCTGTTTTTT	CASSYGAGELFF
TRBV18	-	-	TRBJ1-5	TGTGCCAGCTCAGAGGACAGCGTCAATCAGCCCCAGCATTTT	CASSEDSVNQPQHF
TRBV6-2/TRBV6-3	-	-	TRBJ2-5	TGTGCCAGCAGTTACTGGGGACACCCCCAAGAGACCCAGTACTTC	CASSYWGHPQETQYF
TRBV12-3/TRBV12-4	-	-	TRBJ1-2	TGTGCCAGCAGATTAGACGCTCCCTATGGCTGCACCTTC	CASRLDAPYGCTF
TRBV6-5	once	-	TRBJ1-6	TGTGCCAGCAGTCCCACAGTCGGGGATAATTCACCCCTCCACTTT	CASSPTVGDNSPLHF
TRBV7-6	-	TRBD1	TRBJ1-6	TGTGCCAGCAGCACGGATCAGGGGGTGGCGAATTCACCCCTCCACTTT	CASSTDQGVANSPLHF
TRBV11-2	-	-	TRBJ1-1	TGTGCCAGCAGCCCTGGGAGTGGGGTCACTGAAGCTTTCTTT	CASSPGSGVTEAFF
TRBV29-1	-	TRBD1	TRBJ1-1	TGCAGCGTTGGACAGGGGGCCACTGAAGCTTTCTTT	CSVGQGATEAFF
TRBV11-2	-	-	TRBJ1-3	TGTGCCAGCAGCTTGGGGGGCGCAGCCGGAAACACCATATATTTT	CASSLGGAAGNTIYF
TRBV12-3/TRBV12-4	-	-	TRBJ1-1	TGTGCCAGCAGTTTGGATGTGAACACTGAAGCTTTCTTT	CASSLDVNTEAFF
TRBV5-1	-	-	TRBJ2-2	TGCGCCAGCAGCTTACGGACAGCCGGGGAGCTGTTTTTT	CASSLRTAGELFF
TRBV24-1	-	-	TRBJ1-1	TGTGCCACCAGTGACATCGTTACGAACGGAGGGAGGAGAGCTTTCTTT	CATSDIVTNGGRRAFF
TRBV18	-	-	TRBJ1-5	TGTGCCAGCTCACCACCAGGCAGGTCCTATCAGCCCCAGCATTTT	CASSPPGRSYQPQHF
TRBV7-9	once	-	TRBJ1-5	TGTGCCAGCAGCTCAACGGACCATAGCAATCAGCCCCAGCATTTT	CASSSTDHSNQPQHF
TRBV12-3/TRBV12-4	-	-	TRBJ1-2	TGTGCCAGCAGTCCGGACATCTATGGCTACACCTTC	CASSPDIYGYTF
TRBV9	-	TRBD2	TRBJ2-3	TGTGCCAGCAGCGGCGGGACTAGCGGGAGGCTCACAGATACGCAGTATTTT	CASSGGTSGRLTDTQYF
TRBV29-1	once	TRBD2	TRBJ2-3	TGCAGCGCCGCGGGGATAGCGGGAGGCCGCACAGATACGCAGTATTTT	CSAAGIAGGRTDTQYF
TRBV28	-	-	TRBJ2-5	TGTGCCAGCAGGGCACAGGGTGGGGGTCAAGAGACCCAGTACTTC	CASRAQGGGQETQYF
TRBV27	-	-	TRBJ1-2	TGTGCCAGCAGTTTTAACCCAAACTATGGCTACACCTTC	CASSFNPNYGYTF
TRBV10-3	-	-	TRBJ2-7	TGTGCCATCAGTGAAGTACAGACTCCCTACGAGCAGTACTTC	CAISEVQTPYEQYF
TRBV19	-	-	TRBJ1-1	TGTGCCAGTAGGGTACCGGGACGATTAGGGAACACTGAAGCTTTCTTT	CASRVPGRLGNTEAFF
TRBV19	-	-	TRBJ2-2	TGTGCCAGTCTGAATACGGGGGCCACCGGGGAGCTGTTTTTT	CASLNTGATGELFF
TRBV5-8	-	-	TRBJ1-4	TGTGCCAGCAGCCGGCGACAGGTGGATGGGGAAAAACTGTTTTTT	CASSRRQVDGEKLFF
TRBV10-3	-	TRBD1	TRBJ1-5	TGTGCCATCAGTGGAGGACAGGGGGGCAATCAGCCCCAGCATTTT	CAISGGQGGNQPQHF
TRBV7-2	-	-	TRBJ2-7	TGTGCCAGCAGCCCAGTTCTGGGGCTTGGGGAGCAGTACTTC	CASSPVLGLGEQYF